These 24 T cell receptor beta chains originate from one sample sequenced in a study of blood T cell repertoires in COVID-19. The repertoire was sequenced with immunoSEQ multiplex PCR; TCRdb's copy has only in-frame clones and lacks some. The table includes roughly 43,000 clones, 80% to 90% detected once. Sequencing input: peripheral blood. The source is a woman in her 70s in a cohort sampled during active COVID-19.

V is TRBV12-3 or TRBV12-4 and J is TRBJ2-5; D remains ambiguous. The V and J ends lost 5 bases and 7 bases respectively, with 11 bases between them. The CDR3 contains 12 residues. CDR3: CASSLYRGTQYF. CDR3 DNA sequence: TGTGCCAGCAGTCTATACCGTGGGACCCAGTACTTC.

This chain joins TRBV6-6 and TRBJ2-1, with D perhaps TRBD2 (5 bases). Germline assignment: CDR1 MNHNY and CDR2 SVGAGI (reference sequence). The CDR3 loop spans 14 amino acids. Trimming took 8 bases from V and 8 from J, leaving 19 bases between them. CDR3 nucleotides: TGTGCCAGCCGCGGGCTTAAGAGGGATCATGAGCAGTTCTTC. Protein product: CASRGLKRDHEQFF.

In its sample, this clone was seen once. This chain links TRBV28 with TRBJ2-2; 11 bases match TRBD2. CDR3 length equals 14 residues. In germline, CDR1 is MDHEN, CDR2 SYDVKM. After removal of 8 bases from V and 8 bases from J, the junction contained 7 bases not matched to a gene. The CDR3 loop reads CASGSGRGRGELFF. CDR3 sequence (DNA): TGTGCCAGCGGTAGCGGGAGGGGAAGAGGGGAGCTGTTTTTT.

This clone occurred once. The junction departs from germline at one end; a sequencing error may be responsible. V usage is TRBV11-1 and J usage is TRBJ1-2; D is perhaps TRBD1 (5 bases). This CDR3 is built from 13 residues. CDR1 and CDR2 from the germline V gene are SGHAT and FQDESV (reference sequence). In nucleotides, the CDR3 is TGTGCCAGCAGCTTATGGGGCTACTATGGCCACACCTTC. Amino acid sequence: CASSLWGYYGHTF.

The V call is TRBV5-4, the J call TRBJ2-5, with 10 bases aligning to TRBD1. Germline values: CDR1 SGHNT, CDR2 YYREEE (reference sequence). V shed 4 bases and J 4 bases; nucleotides not matched to a gene: 4. The CDR3 consists of 14 residues. The CDR3 DNA sequence: TGTGCCAGCAGCAGCCGGGACAGGGGAGAGACCCAGTACTTC. Amino acids: CASSSRDRGETQYF.

V gene TRBV28 combines with J gene TRBJ2-5; TRBD2 is a possible D gene (6 bases). The CDR3 consists of 13 residues. Trimming took 6 bases from V and 9 from J, leaving 17 bases between them. Germline V gene lookup returns CDR1 MDHEN and CDR2 SYDVKM. The CDR3 protein is CASSPSDPSAQYF. The CDR3, as DNA: TGTGCCAGCAGCCCTAGCGACCCCAGCGCCCAGTACTTC.

V is TRBV28 and J is TRBJ2-3; maybe TRBD1 (6 bases). The CDR3 contains 12 residues. Trimming stripped 3 bases from V and 5 bases from J, with 6 bases between. Germline V CDR1 and CDR2: MDHEN, SYDVKM. For the CDR3, the DNA is TGTGCCAGCAGTTTGGGACAAGATACGCAGTATTTT. This gives the protein CASSLGQDTQYF.

There are a few counts of this clone. In nucleotides, the CDR3 is TGCAGTGCTAGTTGGACCCCAGGGGATGAAAAACTGTTTTTT. Protein product: CSASWTPGDEKLFF. The J gene is TRBJ1-4, the V gene TRBV20-1; D possibly corresponds to TRBD1 (6 bases). Germline V CDR1 and CDR2: DFQATT, SNEGSKA (reference sequence). CDR3 length equals 14 residues. V shed 3 bases and J shed 6 bases, with 14 bases lying between them.

The gene calls are TRBV5-6 and TRBJ2-2; tentative D call: TRBD1 (6 bases). The V gene lost 2 bases and the J gene lost 2 bases, with 13 bases spanning the gap. Germline V lookup: CDR1 SGHDT, CDR2 YYEEEE. The CDR3 consists of 16 residues. CDR3 region: CASSFLTGLNTGELFF. The CDR3 DNA reads TGTGCCAGCAGCTTTCTGACAGGACTTAACACCGGGGAGCTGTTTTTT.

The chain has TRBV5-1 and TRBJ2-7; possible D gene TRBD1, 6 bases. V was trimmed by 0 bases and J by 0 bases, leaving 10 bases between them. Germline V CDR1 and CDR2: SGHRS, YFSETQ. The CDR3 sequence is 15 residues long. The CDR3 region is CASSLAGGVSYEQYF. The CDR3 DNA reads TGCGCCAGCAGCTTGGCTGGGGGCGTCTCCTACGAGCAGTACTTC.

This chain connects TRBV2 to TRBJ1-5; D perhaps matches TRBD1 (6 bases). Germline CDR1 SNHLY, CDR2 FYNNEI. Between the trimmed V and J ends, which lost 5 bases and 0 bases, there was a span of 14 bases. The CDR3 extends over 16 amino acids. The CDR3 coding sequence is TGTGCCAGCAGTCCACAGGGTCCCTATAGCAATCAGCCCCAGCATTTT. This sequence encodes CASSPQGPYSNQPQHF.

The chain combines TRBV11-1 with TRBJ2-7; 9 positions agree with TRBD1. V shed 2 bases, J shed 5 bases, and the junction held 7 bases outside the gene matches. Germline V gives CDR1 SGHAT, CDR2 FQDESV (reference sequence). The CDR3 length is 15 residues. The CDR3 sequence is CASSLPGQGNDEQYF. DNA of the CDR3: TGTGCCAGCAGCTTACCCGGACAGGGGAACGACGAGCAGTACTTC. The variable domain in full, completed from reference TRBV11-1 and TRBJ2-7, reads EAEVAQSPRYKITEKSQAVAFWCDPISGHATLYWYRQILGQGPELLVQFQDESVVDDSQLPKDRFSAERLKGVDSTLKIQPAELGDSAMYLCASSLPGQGNDEQYFGPGTRLTVT.

The chain uses TRBV28 and TRBJ1-1; D not certain. The germline V and J ends were trimmed by 2 bases and 11 bases, with 12 bases remaining between them. Per the germline V gene, CDR1 is MDHEN and CDR2 is SYDVKM. The CDR3 totals 12 residues. In DNA, the CDR3 is TGTGCCAGCAGTTTAATCCTCACTCCCGCTTTCTTT. Its protein product is CASSLILTPAFF.

The J gene is TRBJ2-5, the V gene TRBV6-5, with 9 positions matching TRBD2. This CDR3 has 15 residues. Trimming removed 7 bases from V and 2 bases from J; junction bases left unmatched: 8. Germline lookup yields CDR1 MNHEY and CDR2 SVGAGI. The CDR3 coding sequence is TGTGCCAGCACATCGACTAGCGGAGGACAAGAGACCCAGTACTTC. Protein product: CASTSTSGGQETQYF.

This clone was counted once. This sequence joins TRBV30 and TRBJ2-3; 12 bases map to TRBD2. The V gene end was trimmed by 4 bases and the J gene end by 0 bases; junction bases not matched to a gene: 5. This CDR3 has 16 residues. Germline CDR1 reads GTSNPN; CDR2 reads SVGIG (reference sequence). CDR3 protein: CAWTDGTSGSTDTQYF. CDR3 sequence (DNA): TGTGCCTGGACCGATGGGACTAGCGGGAGCACAGATACGCAGTATTTT.

CDR3 loop: CASSLDPQGPTNTGELFF. The CDR3 bases are TGCGCCAGCAGCTTGGACCCTCAGGGGCCAACGAACACCGGGGAGCTGTTTTTT. The chain combines TRBV5-1 with TRBJ2-2; possible D gene TRBD1, 6 bases. The CDR3 consists of 18 residues. Per germline, CDR1 SGHRS and CDR2 YFSETQ. Between the trimmed V and J ends, which lost 0 bases and 0 bases, there was a span of 15 bases.

The chain recombines TRBV9 with TRBJ2-3; D is possibly TRBD2 (6 bases). The germline gives CDR1 SGDLS, CDR2 YYNGEE. This CDR3 has 17 residues. The V end was cut by 4 bases, the J end by 2 bases, with 20 bases between. DNA for the CDR3: TGTGCCAGCAGCTCCCGTAGTGACGGAGGGGTCACAGATACGCAGTATTTT. It yields the protein CASSSRSDGGVTDTQYF.

The genes are TRBV20-1 and TRBJ1-3; possible D gene TRBD1, 5 bases. This CDR3 has 13 amino acids. Trimming left V 3 bases short and J 3 bases short, with 9 bases between. Germline V CDR1 and CDR2: DFQATT, SNEGSKA (reference sequence). CDR3 sequence: CSASQGFGNTIYF. In DNA form, the CDR3 reads TGCAGTGCTAGTCAGGGATTTGGAAACACCATATATTTT.

V and J are TRBV29-1 and TRBJ2-1, with 10 bases identical to TRBD1. This CDR3 region has 14 residues. Germline V gene lookup returns CDR1 SQVTM and CDR2 ANQGSEA. V lost 6 bases and J lost 7; bases outside the gene matches: 9. In DNA form, the CDR3 reads TGCAGCGTGCCGCGACAGGGGGCTGGGAATGAGCAGTTCTTC. Amino acid sequence: CSVPRQGAGNEQFF.

The V call is TRBV11-2, the J call TRBJ2-1; possibly TRBD1 for D (5 bases). The CDR3 spans 14 residues. The germline V gene has CDR1 SGHAT and CDR2 FQNNGV. Trimming took off 2 bases at V and 6 bases at J, with 11 bases between the two ends. CDR3 DNA sequence: TGTGCCAGCAGCTTATCCGTGGGGCGCAATGAGCAGTTCTTC. It encodes CASSLSVGRNEQFF.

The chain joins TRBV15 to TRBJ1-1; 8 nucleotides align to TRBD1. This CDR3 spans 16 amino acids. From germline, CDR1 is LNHNV and CDR2 YYDKDF (reference sequence). V was pared by 0 bases and J by 5 bases, with 8 bases of the junction left unmatched. This chain's CDR3 is CATSRDLRQGKTEAFF. The CDR3 nucleotides read TGTGCCACCAGCAGAGATCTGCGACAGGGGAAAACTGAAGCTTTCTTT. Using reference TRBV15 and TRBJ1-1 for the parts outside the CDR3, the full variable domain is DAMVIQNPRYQVTQFGKPVTLSCSQTLNHNVMYWYQQKSSQAPKLLFHYYDKDFNNEADTPDNFQSRRPNTSFCFLDIRSPGLGDTAMYLCATSRDLRQGKTEAFFGQGTRLTVV.

The gene calls are TRBV4-3 and TRBJ2-1, with a possible D match to TRBD1 (6 bases). Trimming pared 1 base from V and 4 bases from J, leaving 11 bases between. The CDR3 extends over 15 amino acids. Germline lookup yields CDR1 LGHNA and CDR2 YSLEER. The CDR3 protein is CASSQGRTAYNEQFF. The CDR3, as DNA: TGCGCCAGCAGCCAAGGCCGGACAGCTTACAATGAGCAGTTCTTC.

J is TRBJ2-7 and V is TRBV27; 7 bases line up with TRBD2. Unmatched junction bases numbered 10, after V lost 7 bases and J lost 1 base. The CDR3 is 15 residues long. The germline gives CDR1 MNHEY, CDR2 SMNVEV (reference sequence). The CDR3 coding sequence is TGTGCCAGCAACCTCGCATCGCGGGGGTCCTACGAGCAGTACTTC. It encodes CASNLASRGSYEQYF.

The chain carries TRBV19 and TRBJ2-7, with unresolved D. Germline loops: CDR1 LNHDA, CDR2 SQIVND (reference sequence). Trimming cost V 5 bases and J 2 bases, with 10 bases left between them. The CDR3 runs to 13 residues. The CDR3 nucleotides are TGTGCCAGTAGTGCGACGGGTCCCTACGAGCAGTACTTC. Its translation is CASSATGPYEQYF.